These T cell receptor beta chains were read from a single sample in a study of Ad26.COV2.S vaccination and SARS-CoV-2 variants. Generated by immunoSEQ multiplex PCR, the TCRdb table keeps only in-frame clones and is missing some. The data show around 450,000 clones, roughly 90% seen once. The sample was peripheral blood, taken in a trial of Ad26.COV2.S vaccine versus placebo. The source is a person between 18 and 60 years old who received the Ad26.COV2.S COVID-19 vaccine or a placebo. Both conserved end residues are part of each CDR3. D genes are given only for firm matches. Rows may omit the clone size; those that give it use once, few, many or a size class.

D: NA; size: once; V: TRBV21-1; J: TRBJ2-1; DNA: TGTGCCAGCAGCAATATCCCAGGGGTTTACAATGAGCAGTTCTTC; CDR3: CASSNIPGVYNEQFF
D: TRBD2; size: NA; V: TRBV5-4; J: TRBJ2-1; DNA: TGTGCCAGCAGCTCGGATGGACTAGCCGCCTACAATGAGCAGTTCTTC; CDR3: CASSSDGLAAYNEQFF
D: TRBD1; size: NA; V: TRBV5-1; J: TRBJ1-2; DNA: TGCGCCAGCAGGCTCAATCCGGGACAGGGGGCGCGGGGCTACACCTTC; CDR3: CASRLNPGQGARGYTF
D: TRBD1; size: NA; V: TRBV3-1/TRBV3-2; J: TRBJ2-7; DNA: TGTGCCAGCAGCCTGCATAGACAGGGTAAGGTGATCGAGCAGTACTTC; CDR3: CASSLHRQGKVIEQYF
D: NA; size: NA; V: TRBV12-1; J: TRBJ1-6; DNA: TGTGCCAGCCCCTATCCCTCCCACTTT; CDR3: CASPYPSHF
D: NA; size: NA; V: TRBV4-1; J: TRBJ2-3; DNA: TGCGCCAGCAGCCAAGTGACCTCCGGATTTAGTAAGGACGATACGCAGTATTTT; CDR3: CASSQVTSGFSKDDTQYF
D: NA; size: NA; V: TRBV5-4; J: TRBJ2-5; DNA: TGTGCCAGCAGCTCGAACCCACAGGATGCATACCAAGAGACCCAGTACTTC; CDR3: CASSSNPQDAYQETQYF
D: NA; size: NA; V: TRBV28; J: TRBJ1-4; DNA: TGTGCCAGCAGTCCTCATCGAAGGGATGAAAGTGGTGAAAAACTGTTTTTT; CDR3: CASSPHRRDESGEKLFF
D: NA; size: few; V: TRBV6-5; J: TRBJ2-2; DNA: TGTGCCAGTCTCGGGCAGGGTCGGGACACCGGGGAGCTGTTTTTT; CDR3: CASLGQGRDTGELFF
D: NA; size: NA; V: TRBV6-2/TRBV6-3; J: TRBJ1-3; DNA: TGTGCCAGCAGTGACATCAGCTCTGGAAACACCATATATTTT; CDR3: CASSDISSGNTIYF
D: NA; size: NA; V: TRBV13; J: TRBJ2-5; DNA: TGTGCCAGCAGCTCAAGGGACCGCTCCGCCTTCGAGACCCAGTACTTC; CDR3: CASSSRDRSAFETQYF
D: NA; size: NA; V: TRBV18; J: TRBJ2-5; DNA: TGTGCCAGCTCAGTAAACCAAGAGACCCAGTACTTC; CDR3: CASSVNQETQYF
D: NA; size: NA; V: TRBV29-1; J: TRBJ2-7; DNA: TGCAGCGTTGCAAGGGCCCCAGGCTACGAGCAGTACTTC; CDR3: CSVARAPGYEQYF
D: NA; size: NA; V: TRBV3-1/TRBV3-2; J: TRBJ2-5; DNA: TGTGCCAGCAGCCAAGATGTGGGGGCACACGAGACCCAGTACTTC; CDR3: CASSQDVGAHETQYF
D: NA; size: NA; V: TRBV19; J: TRBJ1-2; DNA: TGTGCCAGTAGTGACGGGCAGCTTAACTATGGCTACACCTTC; CDR3: CASSDGQLNYGYTF
D: NA; size: NA; V: TRBV18; J: TRBJ1-5; DNA: TGTGCCAGCTCACCAGGGGCAGGGTATCAGCCCCAGCATTTT; CDR3: CASSPGAGYQPQHF
D: NA; size: NA; V: TRBV30; J: TRBJ1-1; DNA: TGTGCCTGGAGTCCTTCAGGCGCGAACACTGAAGCTTTCTTT; CDR3: CAWSPSGANTEAFF
D: NA; size: NA; V: TRBV6-6; J: TRBJ2-2; DNA: TGTGCCAGCAGTACCTTCTCCGGGGAGCTGTTTTTT; CDR3: CASSTFSGELFF
D: TRBD1; size: NA; V: TRBV7-9; J: TRBJ2-7; DNA: TGTGCCAGCAGCTTAGCAGTACGGACAGGGCTTTACGAGCAGTACTTC; CDR3: CASSLAVRTGLYEQYF
D: TRBD1; size: NA; V: TRBV7-6; J: TRBJ1-2; DNA: TGTGCCAGCAGCTTACAGGGGGGGCTCTGGGACGGCTACACCTTC; CDR3: CASSLQGGLWDGYTF
D: NA; size: NA; V: TRBV7-3; J: TRBJ2-2; DNA: TGTGCCAGCAGCTTAAATGGGGGCACCGGGGAGCTGTTTTTT; CDR3: CASSLNGGTGELFF
D: NA; size: NA; V: TRBV6-5; J: TRBJ1-1; DNA: TGTGCCAGCAGTTCGGGGAACACTGAAGCTTTCTTT; CDR3: CASSSGNTEAFF
D: NA; size: NA; V: TRBV4-1; J: TRBJ2-7; DNA: TGCGCCAGCAGCCAAGGTGCGGGCACCTACGAGCAGTACTTC; CDR3: CASSQGAGTYEQYF
D: TRBD2; size: once; V: TRBV7-9; J: TRBJ2-5; DNA: TGTGCCAGCAGTAATAGCGGGGGACCGCAAGAGACCCAGTACTTC; CDR3: CASSNSGGPQETQYF
D: NA; size: NA; V: TRBV9; J: TRBJ2-7; DNA: TGTGCCAGCAGCGTATTGCCGTCCTACGAGCAGTACTTC; CDR3: CASSVLPSYEQYF
D: TRBD1; size: NA; V: TRBV28; J: TRBJ1-5; DNA: TGTGCCAGCAGTCCGGACAGGGGGAAAGGACAGCCCCAGCATTTT; CDR3: CASSPDRGKGQPQHF
D: NA; size: NA; V: TRBV10-3; J: TRBJ2-7; DNA: TGTGCCATCAGTGAGTCGGCCCACGAGCAGTACTTC; CDR3: CAISESAHEQYF
D: NA; size: NA; V: TRBV6-1; J: TRBJ1-5; DNA: TGTGCCAGCAGTGAAGCTTCGATCGATCAGCCCCAGCATTTT; CDR3: CASSEASIDQPQHF
D: NA; size: NA; V: TRBV28; J: TRBJ2-1; DNA: TGTGCCAGCTTACGGGGTCGCAATGAGCAGTTCTTC; CDR3: CASLRGRNEQFF
D: TRBD1; size: NA; V: TRBV5-4; J: TRBJ1-6; DNA: TGTGCCAGCAGCTGGGGACAGTCCTCCTATAATTCACCCCTCCACTTT; CDR3: CASSWGQSSYNSPLHF
D: NA; size: NA; V: TRBV14; J: TRBJ2-7; DNA: TGTGCCAGCCGGGACAGCGGGAGATACGAGCAGTACTTC; CDR3: CASRDSGRYEQYF
D: NA; size: NA; V: TRBV3-1/TRBV3-2; J: TRBJ2-5; DNA: TGTGCCAGCAGCACCTGGGGGGAAGAGACCCAGTACTTC; CDR3: CASSTWGEETQYF
D: NA; size: NA; V: TRBV27; J: TRBJ2-2; DNA: TGTGCCAGCAGTGCGGGACACCCCATAAACACCGGGGAGCTGTTTTTT; CDR3: CASSAGHPINTGELFF
D: NA; size: NA; V: TRBV6-4; J: TRBJ1-4; DNA: TGTGCCAGCAGGGCCTCCCATGAAAAACTGTTTTTT; CDR3: CASRASHEKLFF
D: NA; size: once; V: TRBV28; J: TRBJ2-5; DNA: TGTGCCAGCAGTTCCCCCGGCAGGGGCCAAGAGACCCAGTACTTC; CDR3: CASSSPGRGQETQYF
D: NA; size: NA; V: TRBV4-1; J: TRBJ1-5; DNA: TGCGCCAGCAGCCGGGAGAGGGGCCAGCCCCAGCATTTT; CDR3: CASSRERGQPQHF
D: NA; size: NA; V: TRBV7-9; J: TRBJ2-1; DNA: TGTGCCAGCAGCTTAGGGGATCGGGTATACAATGAGCAGTTCTTC; CDR3: CASSLGDRVYNEQFF
D: NA; size: NA; V: TRBV14; J: TRBJ2-5; DNA: TGTGCCAGCAGCCAAGAAATTACCTTACAAGAGACCCAGTACTTC; CDR3: CASSQEITLQETQYF
D: TRBD2; size: NA; V: TRBV5-4; J: TRBJ2-7; DNA: TGTGCCAGCAGCCCCCCGGGACTAGACTCTACGGGGCAGTACTTC; CDR3: CASSPPGLDSTGQYF
D: TRBD1; size: NA; V: TRBV6-4; J: TRBJ1-2; DNA: TGTGCCAGCAGGGACAGGGAAGGGAATGGCTACACCTTC; CDR3: CASRDREGNGYTF
D: NA; size: once; V: TRBV9; J: TRBJ1-1; DNA: TGTGCCAGCAGCGTAGGCGGGGAGGGAAACACTGAAGCTTTCTTT; CDR3: CASSVGGEGNTEAFF
D: NA; size: few; V: TRBV6-2/TRBV6-3; J: TRBJ1-1; DNA: TGTGCCAGCAGTTTCCGAACACGTAACACTGAAGCTTTCTTT; CDR3: CASSFRTRNTEAFF
D: NA; size: NA; V: TRBV6-5; J: TRBJ1-2; DNA: TGTGCCAGCAACAACGGGCGGGGAAACTATGGCTACACCTTC; CDR3: CASNNGRGNYGYTF
D: TRBD1; size: medium-sized; V: TRBV6-4; J: TRBJ2-3; DNA: TGTGCCAGCAGTGACTCACAGGGGGCAGATACGCAGTATTTT; CDR3: CASSDSQGADTQYF
D: TRBD2; size: NA; V: TRBV7-3; J: TRBJ2-1; DNA: TGTGCCAGCAGCCCCACCGGGACTATACCTCTCAATGAGCAGTTCTTC; CDR3: CASSPTGTIPLNEQFF
D: NA; size: NA; V: TRBV7-9; J: TRBJ2-3; DNA: TGTGCATTACTTCACGGTTTGGATACGCAGTATTTT; CDR3: CALLHGLDTQYF
D: NA; size: NA; V: TRBV6-5; J: TRBJ2-3; DNA: TGTGCCAGCAGACGGGACGGACGCACAGATACGCAGTATTTT; CDR3: CASRRDGRTDTQYF
D: NA; size: NA; V: TRBV28; J: TRBJ1-2; DNA: TGTGCCAGCAGGGGGGGCGCCCTTGGCTACACCTTC; CDR3: CASRGGALGYTF
D: TRBD2; size: NA; V: TRBV27; J: TRBJ2-2; DNA: TGTGCCAGCAGTTTGGGACTAGTGAACACCGGGGAGCTGTTTTTT; CDR3: CASSLGLVNTGELFF
D: NA; size: NA; V: TRBV12-3/TRBV12-4; J: TRBJ1-2; DNA: TGTGCCAGCAGTTCGGACAGAACCTATGGCTACACCTTC; CDR3: CASSSDRTYGYTF
D: NA; size: NA; V: TRBV11-2; J: TRBJ1-6; DNA: TGTGCCAGCAGCTCCAGACAGGATTCACCCCTCCACTTT; CDR3: CASSSRQDSPLHF
D: NA; size: NA; V: TRBV27; J: TRBJ2-7; DNA: TGTGCCAGCAGTTTAGGGGCCTACGGGGAGCAGTACTTC; CDR3: CASSLGAYGEQYF
D: NA; size: NA; V: TRBV30; J: TRBJ1-4; DNA: TGTGCCTGGAGTGTCGGGGGAACTAATGAAAAACTGTTTTTT; CDR3: CAWSVGGTNEKLFF
D: TRBD2; size: NA; V: TRBV30; J: TRBJ2-1; DNA: TGTGCCTGGAGTTTCGGGGGGGCTTACCTGAATGCACCCAATGAGCAGTTCTTC; CDR3: CAWSFGGAYLNAPNEQFF
D: TRBD1; size: NA; V: TRBV19; J: TRBJ2-5; DNA: TGTGCCAGTAGCGCAGGGACAGGGGTTAAGGAGACCCAGTACTTC; CDR3: CASSAGTGVKETQYF
D: NA; size: few; V: TRBV29-1; J: TRBJ1-6; DNA: TGCAGCGTTTCAGCAAGGGATGGATCACCCCTCCACTTT; CDR3: CSVSARDGSPLHF
D: NA; size: NA; V: TRBV2; J: TRBJ2-4; DNA: TGTGCCAGCAGCGACGATGGGACGCAAAACATTCAGTACTTC; CDR3: CASSDDGTQNIQYF
D: NA; size: NA; V: TRBV5-1; J: TRBJ2-5; DNA: TGCGCCAGCAGCCCGGATGCAGTGGGGGGAGAGACCCAGTACTTC; CDR3: CASSPDAVGGETQYF
D: NA; size: NA; V: TRBV10-3; J: TRBJ1-3; DNA: TGTGCCATCACGAGCTCTGGAAACACCATATATTTT; CDR3: CAITSSGNTIYF